The 17 T cell receptor beta chains reported below all come from one sample, sequenced in a study of CD8+ T cells in alopecia areata. RNA extraction and reverse transcription yielded cDNA as sequencing template. The table came from immunoSEQ multiplex PCR; TCRdb's copy has only in-frame clones and leaves some out. The data hold 150,000 or so clones, with about 47% observed a single time. The input for sequencing was CD8+ T cells sorted from blood, taken at week 0. The receptors originated from a human donor with alopecia areata.

This clone was detected only a few times. The chain carries TRBV29-1 and TRBJ2-7; D is unresolved. CDR3 length: 11 amino acids. Germline CDR1 SQVTM, CDR2 ANQGSEA. V was shortened by 8 bases and J by 2 bases, with 10 bases between the two germline ends. Written as DNA, the CDR3 is TGCAGCATCGACACTACCTACGAGCAGTACTTC. This codes for CSIDTTYEQYF.

This chain links TRBV9 with TRBJ2-3; 11 bases map to TRBD2. Germline V gives CDR1 SGDLS, CDR2 YYNGEE. This CDR3 is 17 amino acids long. V shed 4 bases and J 3 bases; nucleotides not matched to a gene: 10. Here the CDR3 DNA reads TGTGCCAGCAGCACCCGCTCCACTAGCGGGGGAACAGATACGCAGTATTTT. This sequence encodes CASSTRSTSGGTDTQYF. Full variable domain (remainder filled in from reference TRBV9 and TRBJ2-3): DSGVTQTPKHLITATGQRVTLRCSPRSGDLSVYWYQQSLDQGLQFLIQYYNGEERAKGNILERFSAQQFPDLHSELNLSSLELGDSALYFCASSTRSTSGGTDTQYFGPGTRLTVL.

Concerning this clone itself: With a much larger clone just one base away, this may be a read error. V gene TRBV6-5 combines with J gene TRBJ2-1; 16 bases match TRBD2. Per germline, CDR1 MNHEY and CDR2 SVGAGI. Unmatched junction bases numbered 1, after V lost 5 bases and J lost 6 bases. This CDR3 region has 15 residues. For the CDR3, the DNA is TGTGCCAGCAGTGGGACTAGCGGGGGGGCCAATGAGCAGTTCTTC. Encoded protein: CASSGTSGGANEQFF.

V is TRBV7-6 and J is TRBJ1-5, with no clear D. The CDR3 loop spans 13 amino acids. The V gene lost 1 base and the J gene lost 6 bases, with 7 bases spanning the gap. Germline CDR1 SGHVS, CDR2 FNYEAQ. The CDR3 spells CASSLVSGQPQHF. The CDR3 DNA sequence: TGTGCCAGCAGCTTAGTCTCCGGTCAGCCCCAGCATTTT.

This chain links TRBV2 with TRBJ2-1; unclear D gene. The CDR3 length is 15 residues. Germline V gene data show CDR1 as SNHLY and CDR2 as FYNNEI. Trimming shortened V by 5 bases and J by 0 bases, and 11 bases separated the two germline ends. Here the CDR3 DNA reads TGTGCCAGCAGTCGTCGCGTAGGCTCCTACAATGAGCAGTTCTTC. Its translation is CASSRRVGSYNEQFF.

This clone turned up a few times. The rearrangement uses TRBV9 and TRBJ1-2; possibly TRBD1 for D (5 bases). Trimming stripped 0 bases from V and 7 bases from J, with 10 bases between. The V gene's germline CDR1 is SGDLS and CDR2 YYNGEE. CDR3 size: 13 residues. The CDR3 region is CASSVVLGGGYTF. For the CDR3, the DNA is TGTGCCAGCAGCGTAGTTTTGGGGGGTGGCTACACCTTC.

V and J are TRBV4-1 and TRBJ1-1; TRBD1 aligns across 7 bases. This CDR3 is 15 amino acids long. After removal of 2 bases from V and 0 bases from J, the junction contained 3 bases not matched to a gene. Germline-derived CDR1 and CDR2 are MGHRA and YSYEKL. CDR3 nucleotides: TGCGCCAGCAGCCAACAGGGGGTCCTGAACACTGAAGCTTTCTTT. As protein: CASSQQGVLNTEAFF.

This clone occurred a few times. The chain uses TRBV5-1 and TRBJ2-7; no clear D gene. Germline V gene data show CDR1 as SGHRS and CDR2 as YFSETQ. This CDR3 spans 13 amino acids. The V and J ends lost 0 bases and 0 bases respectively, with 4 bases between them. The CDR3 sequence is CASSLDISYEQYF. DNA for the CDR3: TGCGCCAGCAGCTTGGACATCTCCTACGAGCAGTACTTC.

This clone was counted only a few times. V is TRBV19 and J is TRBJ2-7; D perhaps matches TRBD1 (5 bases). Germline loops: CDR1 LNHDA, CDR2 SQIVND (reference sequence). V lost 3 bases, J lost 9 bases, and 15 bases lay in between. The length of the CDR3 is 13 residues. The CDR3 loop reads CASSIEGHRVQYF. The CDR3 DNA sequence: TGTGCCAGTAGTATCGAAGGACACCGGGTGCAGTACTTC.

This clone occurred a few times. The chain has TRBV11-2 and TRBJ2-1; 10 bases are a match to TRBD1. There are 13 residues in the CDR3. CDR1 is SGHAT, CDR2 FQNNGV, per germline. J was trimmed by 10 bases and V by 5 bases; bases with no gene match: 5. CDR3 bases: TGTGCCAGCAGCGCAGGGACAGGGGTCGAGCAGTTCTTC. Amino acid sequence: CASSAGTGVEQFF. The full variable domain, its missing parts supplied by reference TRBV11-2 and TRBJ2-1, is EAGVAQSPRYKIIEKRQSVAFWCNPISGHATLYWYQQILGQGPKLLIQFQNNGVVDDSQLPKDRFSAERLKGVDSTLKIQPAKLEDSAVYLCASSAGTGVEQFFGPGTRLTVL.

The rearrangement uses TRBV6-5 and TRBJ2-3; D is perhaps TRBD1 (6 bases). Germline V gives CDR1 MNHEY, CDR2 SVGAGI. The CDR3 totals 14 residues. V shed 5 bases and J shed 10 bases, with 19 bases lying between them. The CDR3 is CASSTDRFFGAQYF. Written as DNA, the CDR3 is TGTGCCAGCAGTACAGACAGGTTTTTTGGGGCGCAGTATTTT.

This clone was recorded a few times. The chain is built from TRBV9 and TRBJ2-3; weak D call: TRBD1 (5 bases). Germline-derived CDR1 and CDR2 are SGDLS and YYNGEE. The CDR3 contains 13 residues. V dropped 2 bases and J dropped 5 bases, with 9 bases sitting between them. In nucleotides, the CDR3 is TGTGCCAGCAGCGTCGGACATGGAGATACGCAGTATTTT. This codes for CASSVGHGDTQYF.

In this sample, this clone turned up a few times. V and J are TRBV5-4 and TRBJ2-3; TRBD2 is a possible D gene (5 bases). The V gene lost 4 bases and the J gene lost 2 bases, with 11 bases spanning the gap. The germline CDR1 and CDR2 sequences are SGHNT and YYREEE (reference sequence). This CDR3 has 14 residues. CDR3 DNA sequence: TGTGCCAGCAGCCCAAGCGGTTTCACAGATACGCAGTATTTT. It codes for CASSPSGFTDTQYF.

J is TRBJ2-7 and V is TRBV6-6; 7 bases agree with TRBD1. V was clipped by 5 bases and J by 3 bases; unmatched bases: 4. Germline V lookup: CDR1 MNHNY, CDR2 SVGAGI (reference sequence). The CDR3 length is 13 residues. Here the CDR3 DNA reads TGTGCCAGCAGTACGGGACAGATCTACGAGCAGTACTTC. Translation: CASSTGQIYEQYF.

V is TRBV5-6 and J is TRBJ1-1, with a possible D match to TRBD1 (5 bases). The CDR3 covers 13 residues. Trimming took 3 bases from V and 3 from J, leaving 9 bases between them. CDR1 and CDR2 (germline): SGHDT, YYEEEE. In DNA, the CDR3 is TGTGCCAGCAGCTGGGGGGGAGACACTGAAGCTTTCTTT. Its protein is CASSWGGDTEAFF.

The table lists this clone with a few counts. The gene calls are TRBV18 and TRBJ1-1; 10 positions agree with TRBD1. The CDR3 totals 14 residues. Per the germline V gene, CDR1 is KGHSH and CDR2 is LQKENI. Trimming took 6 bases from V and 11 from J; bases not matched to a gene: 12. The CDR3 DNA sequence: TGTGCCAGCTCCAGCGACAGGGGGCTGTCGGCCGCTTTCTTT. It specifies CASSSDRGLSAAFF.

V and J are TRBV7-9 and TRBJ2-7; tentatively, D is TRBD2 (5 bases). V was shortened by 7 bases and J by 1 base, with 14 bases between the two germline ends. This CDR3 region has 14 residues. The germline CDR1 and CDR2 sequences are SEHNR and FQNEAQ (reference sequence). The DNA for the CDR3 is TGTGCCAGCACCCATACCTCGGGATCCTACGAGCAGTACTTC. Protein sequence: CASTHTSGSYEQYF.